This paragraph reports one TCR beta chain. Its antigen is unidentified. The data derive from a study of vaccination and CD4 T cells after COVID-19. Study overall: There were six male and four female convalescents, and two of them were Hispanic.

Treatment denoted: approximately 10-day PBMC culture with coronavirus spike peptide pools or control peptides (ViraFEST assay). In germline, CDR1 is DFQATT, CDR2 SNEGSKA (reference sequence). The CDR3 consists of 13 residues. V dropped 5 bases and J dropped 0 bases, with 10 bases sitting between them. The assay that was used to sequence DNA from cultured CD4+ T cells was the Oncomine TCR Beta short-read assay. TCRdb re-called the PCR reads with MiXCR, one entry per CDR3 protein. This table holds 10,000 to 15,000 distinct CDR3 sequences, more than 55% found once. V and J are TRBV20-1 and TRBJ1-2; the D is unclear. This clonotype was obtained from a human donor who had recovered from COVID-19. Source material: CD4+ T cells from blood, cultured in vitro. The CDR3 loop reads CSASANPNYGYTF. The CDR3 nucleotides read TGCAGTGCTTCCGCGAACCCTAACTATGGCTACACCTTC.